A single sample gave rise to the 27 T cell receptor beta chains below, sequenced in a study of T-cell reconstitution after alpha-beta-depleted transplantation in children. Unique molecular identifiers were incorporated when the TCRbeta library was constructed. TCRdb processed the PCR reads anew with MiXCR; each CDR3 protein has one entry. This repertoire shows about 240,000 distinct CDR3 sequences, about 12% found once; its top ten account for around 2.5%. The specimen was PBMCs from the stem cell graft donor, collected from the stem cell graft. All receptors derive from a human donor who donated a stem cell graft to a child with acute lymphoblastic leukemia.

The chain links TRBV5-4 to TRBJ1-2, with D perhaps matching TRBD1 (5 bases). The germline gives CDR1 SGHNT, CDR2 YYREEE (reference sequence). This CDR3 spans 14 amino acids. The V end lost 2 bases, the J end lost 4 bases, and 12 bases lay between the germline ends. The CDR3 reads CASSLWGGGYGYTF. Written as DNA, the CDR3 is TGTGCCAGCAGCTTATGGGGGGGAGGCTATGGCTACACCTTC. Drawing the rest from reference TRBV5-4 and TRBJ1-2, the complete variable domain is ETGVTQSPTHLIKTRGQQVTLRCSSQSGHNTVSWYQQALGQGPQFIFQYYREEENGRGNFPPRFSGLQFPNYSSELNVNALELDDSALYLCASSLWGGGYGYTFGSGTRLTVV.

The J gene is TRBJ1-5, the V gene TRBV30; D is perhaps TRBD1 (5 bases). V was shortened by 1 base and J by 7 bases, with 11 bases between the two germline ends. Looked up from germline, CDR1 is GTSNPN and CDR2 is SVGIG (reference sequence). This CDR3 has 13 amino acids. The CDR3, as DNA: TGTGCCTGGAGTGGGGGCCCAGACCAGCCCCAGCATTTT. Translation gives CAWSGGPDQPQHF. The full variable domain, rest sourced from reference TRBV30 and TRBJ1-5, is SQTIHQWPATLVQPVGSPLSLECTVEGTSNPNLYWYRQAAGRGLQLLFYSVGIGQISSEVPQNLSASRPQDRQFILSSKKLLLSDSGFYLCAWSGGPDQPQHFGDGTRLSIL.

This clonotype has a count of ten or more. V and J are TRBV5-1 and TRBJ2-2; D might be TRBD1 (5 bases). This CDR3 contains 16 residues. V lost 2 bases and J 4 bases, leaving 15 bases between the germline ends. The germline V gene has CDR1 SGHRS and CDR2 YFSETQ. The CDR3 here is CASSLGPRQSTGELFF. In DNA form, the CDR3 reads TGCGCCAGCAGCTTAGGGCCCAGACAGTCCACCGGGGAGCTGTTTTTT.

This clonotype was seen ten or more times. CDR3 loop: CSARVAGNGYTF. Here the CDR3 DNA reads TGCAGTGCTAGGGTAGCAGGGAATGGCTACACCTTC. The rearrangement joins TRBV20-1 to TRBJ1-2; maybe TRBD1 (5 bases). V gave up 3 bases and J gave up 6 bases, with 11 bases separating them. The CDR3 is 12 residues long. CDR1 and CDR2 (germline): DFQATT, SNEGSKA (reference sequence).

As regards this clonotype: This may come from a read error, since a much larger clone is one base off. The CDR3 bases are TGTGCCAGCAGCGTAGCTTCAGGGCCAACCTGCGAGCAGTACTTC. This sequence encodes CASSVASGPTCEQYF. V gene TRBV9 combines with J gene TRBJ2-7; TRBD1 is a possible D gene (5 bases). CDR3 length equals 15 residues. CDR1 is SGDLS, CDR2 YYNGEE, per germline. Between the trimmed V and J ends, which lost 0 bases and 6 bases, there was a span of 16 bases. Combining the CDR3 with reference TRBV9 and TRBJ2-7 gives the whole variable domain DSGVTQTPKHLITATGQRVTLRCSPRSGDLSVYWYQQSLDQGLQFLIQYYNGEERAKGNILERFSAQQFPDLHSELNLSSLELGDSALYFCASSVASGPTCEQYFGPGTRLTVT.

The chain has TRBV5-1 and TRBJ2-5; D could derive from TRBD1 or TRBD2 (6 bases each). The germline gives CDR1 SGHRS, CDR2 YFSETQ. This CDR3 is built from 15 residues. V was trimmed by 4 bases and J by 2 bases, leaving 15 bases between them. CDR3 sequence reads: CASSGPTRGQETQYF. The CDR3 nucleotides are TGCGCCAGCAGCGGGCCGACTAGGGGGCAAGAGACCCAGTACTTC.

This clonotype was observed many times. This chain uses TRBV9 with TRBJ2-1; no clear D gene. The V end was cut by 0 bases, the J end by 0 bases, with 13 bases between. The CDR3 sequence is 17 residues long. Germline V lookup: CDR1 SGDLS, CDR2 YYNGEE. The CDR3 DNA follows: TGTGCCAGCAGCGTAGATGCCGGACCGAGCTCCTACAATGAGCAGTTCTTC. Amino acid sequence: CASSVDAGPSSYNEQFF.

This clonotype occurred many times. This rearrangement joins TRBV7-2 to TRBJ2-1, with D perhaps matching TRBD2 (5 bases). The ends were cut back, 5 bases at V and 8 bases at J, with 16 bases in the middle. Germline V gene lookup returns CDR1 SGHTA and CDR2 FQGNSA. There are 14 residues in the CDR3. For the CDR3, the DNA is TGTGCCAGCAGCCTTCTATTACTAGTCGATGAGCAGTTCTTC. Protein product: CASSLLLLVDEQFF.

The chain couples TRBV12-3 or TRBV12-4 to TRBJ2-1, with 13 bases that match TRBD2. The J segment lost 6 bases and the V segment lost 4 bases, leaving 6 bases of the junction unmatched. The CDR3 length is 16 residues. The DNA for the CDR3 is TGTGCCAGCAGTTCCCTCGGACTAGCGGGAGTCAATGAGCAGTTCTTC. Protein: CASSSLGLAGVNEQFF.

The rearrangement uses TRBV4-3 and TRBJ2-1; 10 positions agree with TRBD2. CDR1 and CDR2 from the germline V gene are LGHNA and YSLEER. The CDR3 has 17 residues. The ends lost 1 base at V and 2 bases at J; junction bases unmatched: 5. CDR3 in amino acids: CASSQGWTSGPYNEQFF. CDR3 sequence (DNA): TGCGCCAGCAGCCAAGGGTGGACTAGCGGTCCCTACAATGAGCAGTTCTTC.

This clonotype came up many times. The chain uses TRBV15 and TRBJ2-2, with D perhaps matching TRBD2 (6 bases). Germline loops: CDR1 LNHNV, CDR2 YYDKDF (reference sequence). This CDR3 region has 19 residues. V lost 7 bases and J lost 3, with 27 bases in between. The DNA of the CDR3 is TGTGCCACCAAACTTTTTGGGGCCTCTAGCGCCCCTTACACCGGGGAGCTGTTTTTT. It encodes CATKLFGASSAPYTGELFF.

Many counts were recorded for this clonotype. V usage is TRBV7-2 and J usage is TRBJ2-2, with D maybe TRBD2 (7 bases). Germline-derived CDR1 and CDR2 are SGHTA and FQGNSA. The CDR3 is made up of 16 amino acids. Trimming shortened V by 6 bases and J by 0 bases, and 14 bases separated the two germline ends. The CDR3 loop reads CASSAGRGPNTGELFF. Written as DNA, the CDR3 is TGTGCCAGCAGTGCGGGGCGGGGGCCGAACACCGGGGAGCTGTTTTTT.

This clonotype was detected many times. The chain couples TRBV7-2 to TRBJ1-4; D remains unclear. The CDR3 runs 14 residues. From germline, CDR1 is SGHTA and CDR2 FQGNSA. Trimming cost V 2 bases and J 8 bases, with 12 bases left between them. The CDR3 loop is CASSLQGLSEKLFF. Here the CDR3 DNA reads TGTGCCAGCAGCTTACAAGGTCTGAGCGAAAAACTGTTTTTT. The entire variable domain, with the rest obtained from reference TRBV7-2 and TRBJ1-4, is as follows: GAGVSQSPSNKVTEKGKDVELRCDPISGHTALYWYRQSLGQGLEFLIYFQGNSAPDKSGLPSDRFSAERTGGSVSTLTIQRTQQEDSAVYLCASSLQGLSEKLFFGSGTQLSVL.

The J gene is TRBJ2-5, the V gene TRBV28; TRBD1 aligns across 11 bases. V lost 5 bases to trimming and J lost 0 bases; unmatched junction nucleotides: 5. The CDR3 sequence is 16 residues long. Germline V gene sequence: CDR1 MDHEN, CDR2 SYDVKM. The CDR3 DNA follows: TGTGCCAGCAGTCCGGGACAGGGGGAGTACCAAGAGACCCAGTACTTC. Protein: CASSPGQGEYQETQYF.

This clonotype was recorded at least ten times. This chain links TRBV5-1 with TRBJ2-4; a weak D match, TRBD2 (5 bases). There are 18 residues in the CDR3. Trimming stripped 7 bases from V and 3 bases from J, with 26 bases between. Per the germline V gene, CDR1 is SGHRS and CDR2 is YFSETQ. The CDR3 DNA sequence: TGCGCCAGCGGCCCTGGGAGATTGGAAGCGCTAGGCAAAAACATTCAGTACTTC. Encoded protein: CASGPGRLEALGKNIQYF.

This clonotype was observed many times. The chain joins TRBV10-3 to TRBJ2-1; 14 bases are shared with TRBD2. Germline CDR1 reads ENHRY; CDR2 reads SYGVKD. The V gene end was trimmed by 3 bases and the J gene end by 8 bases; junction bases not matched to a gene: 6. The CDR3 sequence is 16 residues long. CDR3 sequence reads: CAISDPRLAGGDEQFF. In DNA, the CDR3 is TGTGCCATCAGTGACCCCCGACTAGCGGGAGGGGATGAGCAGTTCTTC.

The table lists this clonotype with a few counts. The J gene is TRBJ1-1, the V gene TRBV4-2; D not certain. The V and J ends lost 4 bases and 1 base respectively, with 10 bases between them. The germline V gene encodes CDR1 LGHNA and CDR2 YNFKEQ. This CDR3 spans 14 amino acids. The CDR3 DNA reads TGTGCCAGCAGCCCAACGTACGGGAACACTGAAGCTTTCTTT. The encoded protein is CASSPTYGNTEAFF.

This clonotype was observed many times. V gene TRBV28 combines with J gene TRBJ2-7, with 8 bases that match TRBD2. CDR1 MDHEN and CDR2 SYDVKM come from the germline V gene. V trimming: 5 bases; J trimming: 0 bases; junction bases outside the gene matches: 12. CDR3 size: 17 residues. As DNA, the CDR3 is TGTGCCAGCAGTCCCAGTCTAGCGGGTACATTCTCCTACGAGCAGTACTTC. It encodes CASSPSLAGTFSYEQYF.

This clonotype occurred many times. The V gene is TRBV10-3, the J gene TRBJ2-3; D is ambiguous. The germline gives CDR1 ENHRY, CDR2 SYGVKD. The CDR3 is made up of 11 amino acids. Trimming left V 11 bases short and J 1 base short, with 7 bases between. CDR3 sequence (DNA): TGTGCCGCCAAAGGCACAGATACGCAGTATTTT. Translating it yields CAAKGTDTQYF.

This clonotype was seen many times. The rearrangement links TRBV14 to TRBJ2-1; 8 bases align to TRBD2. J lost 10 bases, V lost 5 bases, and 7 bases had no gene match. Germline CDR1 is SGHDN and CDR2 is FVKESK. The CDR3 is made up of 13 amino acids. The CDR3, as DNA: TGTGCCAGCAGCATAGCGACGGGAGGGGAGCAGTTCTTC. Its protein product is CASSIATGGEQFF. The full variable domain, in which reference TRBV14 and TRBJ2-1 provide the parts outside the CDR3, is EAGVTQFPSHSVIEKGQTVTLRCDPISGHDNLYWYRRVMGKEIKFLLHFVKESKQDESGMPNNRFLAERTGGTYSTLKVQPAELEDSGVYFCASSIATGGEQFFGPGTRLTVL.

This clonotype was observed at least ten times. The V call is TRBV30, the J call TRBJ2-1; D remains unclear. Germline V lookup: CDR1 GTSNPN, CDR2 SVGIG (reference sequence). V was clipped by 2 bases and J by 8 bases, with 13 bases between them. The CDR3 contains 13 residues. The CDR3 coding sequence is TGTGCCTGGAGTCCGCTCCCTTGGTATGAGCAGTTCTTC. Its translation: CAWSPLPWYEQFF.

This clonotype was counted ten times or more. This chain uses TRBV20-1 with TRBJ1-2; no reliable D call. This CDR3 is 14 amino acids long. From germline, CDR1 is DFQATT and CDR2 SNEGSKA (reference sequence). V lost 0 bases and J 0 bases, leaving 8 bases between the germline ends. CDR3 in DNA: TGCAGTGCTAGAGAGAGTCTGACTAACTATGGCTACACCTTC. The encoded protein is CSARESLTNYGYTF.

This clonotype was detected many times. The chain carries TRBV7-6 and TRBJ1-2; 9 nucleotides align to TRBD1. Germline trimming cut 4 bases from V and 3 bases from J; bases unmatched to any gene: 6. The CDR3 consists of 15 residues. Looked up from germline, CDR1 is SGHVS and CDR2 is FNYEAQ. The DNA for the CDR3 is TGTGCCAGCAGCTCATACAGGGGGCGCGACTATGGCTACACCTTC. Amino acid sequence: CASSSYRGRDYGYTF.

The chain links TRBV7-6 to TRBJ2-2, with 10 bases lining up with TRBD2. Looked up from germline, CDR1 is SGHVS and CDR2 is FNYEAQ. V shed 5 bases and J 5 bases; nucleotides not matched to a gene: 17. The CDR3 is 19 amino acids. The CDR3 DNA sequence: TGTGCCAGCAGCCCCCGAGGGAGCGGGAGGGCCCCGGGGACCGGGGAGCTGTTTTTT. Encoded protein: CASSPRGSGRAPGTGELFF.

This clonotype has at least ten counts. The rearrangement uses TRBV2 and TRBJ2-2; D gene ambiguous. CDR1 SNHLY and CDR2 FYNNEI come from the germline V gene. The CDR3 has 14 residues. V was pared by 5 bases and J by 1 base, with 8 bases between. The CDR3 protein is CASSPEMNTGELFF. Here the CDR3 DNA reads TGTGCCAGCAGTCCAGAGATGAACACCGGGGAGCTGTTTTTT.

This clonotype was recorded many times. This sequence joins TRBV27 and TRBJ2-3, with D unresolved. The CDR3 is made up of 14 amino acids. Germline CDR1 MNHEY, CDR2 SMNVEV (reference sequence). V lost 5 bases and J lost 3, with 12 bases in between. The CDR3 DNA sequence: TGTGCCAGCAGTCCCCGACTGGATACAGATACGCAGTATTTT. It codes for CASSPRLDTDTQYF.

There are many counts of this clonotype. The V and J genes are TRBV5-1 and TRBJ1-1; tentatively, D is TRBD1 (6 bases). V was cut by 1 base and J by 2 bases, with 21 bases left in between. Germline values: CDR1 SGHRS, CDR2 YFSETQ. The CDR3 is 18 amino acids. The CDR3 nucleotides read TGCGCCAGCAGCTTGAGGCCCGAACTCACAGGGTTTAACACTGAAGCTTTCTTT. Protein: CASSLRPELTGFNTEAFF.